This T cell receptor (beta chain) originates from a study of human T cells and chemical hapten exposure. Time point specified: pre-sensitization, week 0. This sample's treatment: therapeutic diphenylcyclopropenone sensitization with weekly scalp DPC. From whole blood left unfractionated, total RNA was extracted. This clonotype has at least ten counts. The antigen remains unidentified. The CDR3 runs to 15 residues. In germline, CDR1 is DFQATT, CDR2 SNEGSKA (reference sequence). After removal of 2 bases from V and 1 base from J, the junction contained 5 bases not matched to a gene. TCRdb called the RACE reads again in MiXCR, with one record for every CDR3 protein. The sample lists tens of thousands of distinct CDR3 sequences; roughly 9% were seen once. The study's findings and limits: Sensitizing with DPC caused no change in TCRs above 1 in 1000 frequency.

The TCR originated in a woman in her twenties or thirties with alopecia areata. Some clones in this sample may be carry-over from other donors' samples. Sequenced material: whole blood, taken in connection with sensitization to the hapten diphenylcyclopropenone (DPC). The chain combines TRBV20-1 with TRBJ2-3, with 8 nucleotides matching TRBD2. The CDR3 DNA follows: TGCAGTGCTAGATCGAGCGGGGGACGCACAGATACGCAGTATTTT. Amino acid sequence: CSARSSGGRTDTQYF.